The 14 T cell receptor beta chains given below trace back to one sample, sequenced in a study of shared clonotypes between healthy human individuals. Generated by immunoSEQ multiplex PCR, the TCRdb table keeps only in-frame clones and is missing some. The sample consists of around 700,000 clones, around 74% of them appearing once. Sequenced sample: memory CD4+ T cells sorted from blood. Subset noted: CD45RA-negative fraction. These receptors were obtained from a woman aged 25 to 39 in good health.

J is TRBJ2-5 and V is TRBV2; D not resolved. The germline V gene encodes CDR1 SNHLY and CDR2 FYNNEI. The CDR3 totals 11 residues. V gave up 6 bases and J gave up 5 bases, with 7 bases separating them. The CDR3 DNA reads TGTGCCAGCAGAAACATGGAGACCCAGTACTTC. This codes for CASRNMETQYF.

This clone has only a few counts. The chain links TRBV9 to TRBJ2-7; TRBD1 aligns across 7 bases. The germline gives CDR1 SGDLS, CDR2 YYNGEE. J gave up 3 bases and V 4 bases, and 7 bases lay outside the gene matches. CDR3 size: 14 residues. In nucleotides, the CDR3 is TGTGCCAGCAGCCGAGGGGACAGCTTCTACGAGCAGTACTTC. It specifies CASSRGDSFYEQYF.

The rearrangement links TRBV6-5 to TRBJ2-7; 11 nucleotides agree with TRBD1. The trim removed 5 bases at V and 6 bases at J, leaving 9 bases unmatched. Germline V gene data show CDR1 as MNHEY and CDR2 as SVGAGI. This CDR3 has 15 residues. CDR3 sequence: CASSITGTGGSEQYF. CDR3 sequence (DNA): TGTGCCAGCAGTATCACCGGGACAGGGGGTTCCGAGCAGTACTTC.

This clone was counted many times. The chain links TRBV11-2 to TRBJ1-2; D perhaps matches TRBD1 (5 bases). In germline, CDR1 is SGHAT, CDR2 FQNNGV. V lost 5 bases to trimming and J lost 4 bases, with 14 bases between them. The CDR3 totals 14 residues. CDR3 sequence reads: CASSPAQGTYGYTF. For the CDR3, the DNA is TGTGCCAGCAGCCCAGCCCAGGGAACCTATGGCTACACCTTC.

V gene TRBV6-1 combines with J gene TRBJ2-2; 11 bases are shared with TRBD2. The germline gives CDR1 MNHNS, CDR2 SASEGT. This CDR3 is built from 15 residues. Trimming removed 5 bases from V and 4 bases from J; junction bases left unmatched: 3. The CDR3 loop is CASSLAGGVTGELFF. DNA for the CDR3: TGTGCCAGCAGTCTAGCGGGAGGAGTCACCGGGGAGCTGTTTTTT.

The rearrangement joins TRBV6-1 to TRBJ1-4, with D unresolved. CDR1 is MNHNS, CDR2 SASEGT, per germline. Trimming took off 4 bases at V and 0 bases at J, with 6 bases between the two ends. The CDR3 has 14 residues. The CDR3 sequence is CASSAGSTNEKLFF. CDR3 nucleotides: TGTGCCAGCAGTGCAGGATCAACTAATGAAAAACTGTTTTTT.

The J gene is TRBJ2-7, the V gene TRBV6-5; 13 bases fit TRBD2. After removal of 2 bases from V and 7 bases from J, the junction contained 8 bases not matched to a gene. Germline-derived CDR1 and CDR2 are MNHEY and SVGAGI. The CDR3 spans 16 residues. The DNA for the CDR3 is TGTGCCAGCAGTTACATTTGGACTAGCGGGAGTGGAGAGCAGTACTTC. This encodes CASSYIWTSGSGEQYF.

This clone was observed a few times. The CDR3 protein is CASTLRLGREYTEAFF. CDR3 coding DNA: TGTGCCAGCACTCTCAGGCTGGGCAGGGAGTACACTGAAGCTTTCTTT. V is TRBV28 and J is TRBJ1-1; possible D gene TRBD1, 5 bases. This CDR3 is built from 16 residues. Germline V lookup: CDR1 MDHEN, CDR2 SYDVKM. V dropped 7 bases and J dropped 3 bases, with 21 bases sitting between them. The complete variable domain, with remaining parts taken from reference TRBV28 and TRBJ1-1, reads DVKVTQSSRYLVKRTGEKVFLECVQDMDHENMFWYRQDPGLGLRLIYFSYDVKMKEKGDIPEGYSVSREKKERFSLILESASTNQTSMYLCASTLRLGREYTEAFFGQGTRLTVV.

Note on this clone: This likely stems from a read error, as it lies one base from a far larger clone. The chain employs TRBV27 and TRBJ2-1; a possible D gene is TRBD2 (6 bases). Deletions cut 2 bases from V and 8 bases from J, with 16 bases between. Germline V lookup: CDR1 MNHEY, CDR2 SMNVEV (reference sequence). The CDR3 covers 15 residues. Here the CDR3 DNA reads TGTGCCAGCAGTTTAGCTCGGACTAATGGTCATGAGCAGTTCTTC. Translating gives CASSLARTNGHEQFF.

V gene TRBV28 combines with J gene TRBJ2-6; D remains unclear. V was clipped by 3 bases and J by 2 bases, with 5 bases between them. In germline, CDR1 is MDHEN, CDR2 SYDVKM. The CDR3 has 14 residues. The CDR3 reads CASSFLAGANVLTF. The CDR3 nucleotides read TGTGCCAGCAGTTTCCTGGCTGGGGCCAACGTCCTGACTTTC. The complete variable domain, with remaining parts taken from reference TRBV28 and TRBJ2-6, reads DVKVTQSSRYLVKRTGEKVFLECVQDMDHENMFWYRQDPGLGLRLIYFSYDVKMKEKGDIPEGYSVSREKKERFSLILESASTNQTSMYLCASSFLAGANVLTFGAGSRLTVL.

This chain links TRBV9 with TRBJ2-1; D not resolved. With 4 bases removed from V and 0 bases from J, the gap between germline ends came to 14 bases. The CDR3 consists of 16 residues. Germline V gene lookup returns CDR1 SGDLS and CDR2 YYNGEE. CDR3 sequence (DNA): TGTGCCAGCAGCCCAGGAGATACGGACTCCTACAATGAGCAGTTCTTC. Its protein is CASSPGDTDSYNEQFF.

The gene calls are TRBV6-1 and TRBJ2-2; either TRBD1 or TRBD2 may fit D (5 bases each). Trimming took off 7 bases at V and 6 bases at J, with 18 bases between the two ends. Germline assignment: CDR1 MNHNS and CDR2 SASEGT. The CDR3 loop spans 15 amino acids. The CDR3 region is CASTKLRGDAGELFF. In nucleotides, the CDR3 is TGTGCCAGCACCAAACTTAGAGGGGACGCCGGGGAGCTGTTTTTT.

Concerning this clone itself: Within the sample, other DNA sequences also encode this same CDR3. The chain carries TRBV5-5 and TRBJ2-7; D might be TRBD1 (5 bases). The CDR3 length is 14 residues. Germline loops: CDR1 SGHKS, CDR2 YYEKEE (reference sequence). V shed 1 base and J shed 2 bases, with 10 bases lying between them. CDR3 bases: TGTGCCAGCAGCTTGATGACAGAACCCTACGAGCAGTACTTC. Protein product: CASSLMTEPYEQYF.

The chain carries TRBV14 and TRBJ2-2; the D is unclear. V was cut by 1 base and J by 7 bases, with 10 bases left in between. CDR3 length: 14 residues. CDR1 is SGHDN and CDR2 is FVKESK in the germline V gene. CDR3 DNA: TGTGCCAGCAGCCAAGTTATCTCCGGCGGGGAGCTGTTTTTT. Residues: CASSQVISGGELFF.